Listed here are 6 T cell receptor beta chains from one sample, sequenced in a study of cytomegalovirus exposure and HLA in healthy donors. Use of 60 Vbeta and 13 Jbeta primers characterized the PCR. Sequencing was performed with immunoSEQ multiplex PCR; in TCRdb, only in-frame clones are kept and a portion is missing. The table shows some 130,000 clones, with around 9.7% occurring only once. The material sequenced was PBMCs. These receptors were obtained from a man aged 50-59 years in good health and CMV-seronegative.

This chain joins TRBV2 and TRBJ2-5; 8 nucleotides line up with TRBD2. Germline V gene sequence: CDR1 SNHLY, CDR2 FYNNEI. The CDR3 totals 19 residues. With 7 bases clipped from V and 1 base from J, the junction kept 20 bases outside the gene matches. CDR3 in DNA: TGTGCCAGCAAACTTCGGTGGTTTGCGGGGGGCTTGACCCAAGAGACCCAGTACTTC. Its protein product is CASKLRWFAGGLTQETQYF. The complete variable domain, with remaining parts taken from reference TRBV2 and TRBJ2-5, reads EPEVTQTPSHQVTQMGQEVILRCVPISNHLYFYWYRQILGQKVEFLVSFYNNEISEKSEIFDDQFSVERPDGSNFTLKIRSTKLEDSAMYFCASKLRWFAGGLTQETQYFGPGTRLLVL.

The rearrangement links TRBV5-1 to TRBJ2-5, with D maybe TRBD1 (5 bases). The V end was cut by 0 bases, the J end by 3 bases, with 6 bases between. Germline V gene data show CDR1 as SGHRS and CDR2 as YFSETQ. This CDR3 is built from 13 residues. The CDR3 nucleotides read TGCGCCAGCAGCTTGGGACAGAAAGAGACCCAGTACTTC. It is translated as CASSLGQKETQYF.

This clone was picked up a small number of times. This rearrangement joins TRBV28 to TRBJ2-5, with TRBD2 matching over 14 bases. V trimming: 5 bases; J trimming: 3 bases; junction bases outside the gene matches: 8. Germline CDR1 MDHEN, CDR2 SYDVKM. CDR3 size: 17 residues. DNA for the CDR3: TGTGCCAGCAGTAACCCAGGACTAGCGGGAGGAGAAGAGACCCAGTACTTC. Translating gives CASSNPGLAGGEETQYF.

The V call is TRBV7-9, the J call TRBJ1-1; tentative D call: TRBD1 (5 bases). The germline CDR1 and CDR2 sequences are SEHNR and FQNEAQ (reference sequence). The germline V and J ends were trimmed by 4 bases and 6 bases, with 15 bases remaining between them. The CDR3 runs to 14 residues. The CDR3 loop reads CASSSAGGYAEAFF. CDR3 in DNA: TGTGCCAGCAGCTCCGCGGGGGGTTACGCTGAAGCTTTCTTT.

This chain links TRBV19 with TRBJ2-7; 11 bases match TRBD2. This CDR3 is built from 16 residues. Germline assignment: CDR1 LNHDA and CDR2 SQIVND (reference sequence). J was trimmed by 1 base and V by 5 bases; bases with no gene match: 7. As DNA, the CDR3 is TGTGCCAGTAGTGGAGGACTAGCGGGCCCTTCCTACGAGCAGTACTTC. Amino acids: CASSGGLAGPSYEQYF.

There are a few counts of this clone. The chain carries TRBV9 and TRBJ2-5, with TRBD2 matching 12 bases. CDR3 length: 16 residues. CDR1 is SGDLS, CDR2 YYNGEE, per germline. V lost 1 base, J lost 4 bases, and 5 bases stayed unmatched. CDR3 sequence: CASSVSSGRVGETQYF. The CDR3 nucleotides read TGTGCCAGCAGCGTATCTAGCGGGAGGGTTGGAGAGACCCAGTACTTC.